The 15 T cell receptor beta chains below come from one sample, sequenced in a study of shared clonotypes between healthy human individuals. Libraries were prepared by immunoSEQ multiplex PCR; TCRdb keeps only in-frame clonotypes and omits some of them. This repertoire shows 950,000 to 1,100,000 clones, around 75% found once; its top ten account for over 1.3%. Sequencing was done on a sample of memory CD4+ T cells sorted from blood. Subset in this sample: CD45RA-negative fraction. Source of these receptors: a young man in good health.

This clone appeared a single time. The chain couples TRBV6-5 to TRBJ1-4; the D is unclear. Germline V lookup: CDR1 MNHEY, CDR2 SVGAGI. V gave up 11 bases and J gave up 4 bases, with 14 bases separating them. The CDR3 spans 13 residues. The CDR3 DNA is TGTGCCTCCCGACGGGCGGGTAATGAAAAACTGTTTTTT. Translating gives CASRRAGNEKLFF.

On this clone: A single base is all that separates this from a far larger clone, so a read error is likely. V is TRBV5-4 and J is TRBJ2-6; no reliable D call. Germline CDR1 is SGHNT and CDR2 is YYREEE (reference sequence). Trimming removed 5 bases at V and 0 bases at J, with 3 bases between. There are 13 residues in the CDR3. CDR3 protein: CASRYSGANVLTF. For the CDR3, the DNA is TGTGCCAGCAGATACTCTGGGGCCAACGTCCTGACTTTC.

This chain joins TRBV6-1 and TRBJ2-7; D uncertain. Per the germline V gene, CDR1 is MNHNS and CDR2 is SASEGT. This CDR3 spans 13 amino acids. Between the trimmed V and J ends, which lost 2 bases and 5 bases, there was a span of 10 bases. The CDR3 DNA is TGTGCCAGCAGTGAAAGGCCGGGCGACGAGCAGTACTTC. This encodes CASSERPGDEQYF.

DNA for the CDR3: TGCGCCAGCAGCGTCGGGACAGGGAACACTGAAGCTTTCTTT. Its protein product is CASSVGTGNTEAFF. The genes are TRBV5-1 and TRBJ1-1, with TRBD1 matching 8 bases. The CDR3 spans 14 residues. Germline V gene lookup returns CDR1 SGHRS and CDR2 YFSETQ. Germline trimming cut 4 bases from V and 1 base from J; bases unmatched to any gene: 3.

This chain joins TRBV18 and TRBJ2-1, with 11 bases lining up with TRBD2. CDR3 length: 16 amino acids. J lost 6 bases, V lost 5 bases, and 9 bases had no gene match. From germline, CDR1 is KGHSH and CDR2 LQKENI. The CDR3 here is CASSSGLAVSVNEQFF. The CDR3 nucleotides are TGTGCCAGCTCATCGGGACTAGCGGTATCGGTCAATGAGCAGTTCTTC.

The chain recombines TRBV5-6 with TRBJ2-7; 11 bases match TRBD2. With 4 bases clipped from V and 3 bases from J, the junction kept 12 bases outside the gene matches. Germline loops: CDR1 SGHDT, CDR2 YYEEEE. The CDR3 covers 17 residues. CDR3 nucleotides: TGTGCCAGCAGCCAACCCCCGGGACTAGCGGTGGTCTACGAGCAGTACTTC. Protein sequence: CASSQPPGLAVVYEQYF.

This clone was observed a handful of times. A read error may account for a junction end that differs from germline. CDR3 sequence reads: CASSQELTAPQIF. CDR3 DNA sequence: TGCGCCAGCAGCCAAGAACTGACAGCCCCTCAGATCTTC. The J gene is TRBJ2-7, the V gene TRBV4-1, with D possibly matching TRBD1 (5 bases). Germline CDR1 and CDR2: MGHRA and YSYEKL. The CDR3 loop spans 13 amino acids.

This clone has only a few counts. The chain links TRBV5-5 to TRBJ1-6; D possibly corresponds to TRBD1 (5 bases). V lost 5 bases to trimming and J lost 0 bases, with 12 bases between them. Germline-derived CDR1 and CDR2 are SGHKS and YYEKEE (reference sequence). The CDR3 spans 16 residues. The DNA of the CDR3 is TGTGCCAGCAGGCGGGACTTCGGCTCCTATAATTCACCCCTCCACTTT. This translates into CASRRDFGSYNSPLHF.

The J gene is TRBJ1-2, the V gene TRBV6-5, with 9 bases that match TRBD1. Germline V gene lookup returns CDR1 MNHEY and CDR2 SVGAGI. The V gene end was trimmed by 6 bases and the J gene end by 5 bases; junction bases not matched to a gene: 7. The CDR3 is 14 residues long. In DNA, the CDR3 is TGTGCCAGCAGCATGGGACAGGGACAGTATGGCTACACCTTC. The encoded protein is CASSMGQGQYGYTF.

The V gene is TRBV10-1, the J gene TRBJ2-7, with 12 bases fitting TRBD2. The CDR3 is 15 amino acids. CDR1 WNHNN and CDR2 SYGVQD come from the germline V gene (reference sequence). With 4 bases clipped from V and 1 base from J, the junction kept 2 bases outside the gene matches. The CDR3 protein is CASSAGLAGSYEQYF. In DNA, the CDR3 is TGCGCCAGCAGTGCAGGACTAGCGGGATCCTACGAGCAGTACTTC.

The genes are TRBV11-2 and TRBJ1-1, with a tentative D call TRBD1 (5 bases). The CDR3 extends over 15 amino acids. Germline CDR1 SGHAT, CDR2 FQNNGV. Trimming left V 2 bases short and J 0 bases short, with 10 bases between. CDR3 sequence (DNA): TGTGCCAGCAGCTTACAAATGGGGCTGAACACTGAAGCTTTCTTT. Its translation: CASSLQMGLNTEAFF.

The J gene is TRBJ1-6, the V gene TRBV23-1; TRBD1 matches at 8 bases. TRBV23-1 is an ORF, with its function uncertain. This CDR3 region has 15 residues. With V trimmed by 7 bases and J by 9 bases, 11 bases remained unmatched. The CDR3 bases are TGCGCCAGCATGCTACGGGGACAGGATTTTTCACCCCTCCACTTT. Translation gives CASMLRGQDFSPLHF.

The chain recombines TRBV6-8 with TRBJ2-1, with a tentative D call TRBD1 (6 bases). Deletions cut 6 bases from V and 1 base from J, with 13 bases between. The CDR3 runs to 15 residues. The germline V gene encodes CDR1 MNHGY and CDR2 SAAAGT. The CDR3 nucleotides are TGTGCCAGCAGCGACCGGGACAAATCCTACAATGAGCAGTTCTTC. This translates into CASSDRDKSYNEQFF.

This rearrangement joins TRBV9 to TRBJ2-2; D call uncertain. Deletions cut 0 bases from V and 0 bases from J, with 9 bases between. Germline V lookup: CDR1 SGDLS, CDR2 YYNGEE. The CDR3 length is 16 residues. The CDR3 protein is CASSVGPDANTGELFF. The CDR3 region has the DNA TGTGCCAGCAGCGTAGGGCCCGACGCGAACACCGGGGAGCTGTTTTTT.

The chain combines TRBV19 with TRBJ1-5; TRBD1 matches at 7 bases. The CDR3 consists of 15 residues. V lost 4 bases and J lost 2; bases outside the gene matches: 5. The germline gives CDR1 LNHDA, CDR2 SQIVND (reference sequence). CDR3 DNA: TGTGCCAGTAGTACGCACAGGGGTGGCAATCAGCCCCAGCATTTT. The encoded protein is CASSTHRGGNQPQHF. Filled out from reference TRBV19 and TRBJ1-5, the complete variable domain reads DGGITQSPKYLFRKEGQNVTLSCEQNLNHDAMYWYRQDPGQGLRLIYYSQIVNDFQKGDIAEGYSVSREKKESFPLTVTSAQKNPTAFYLCASSTHRGGNQPQHFGDGTRLSIL.